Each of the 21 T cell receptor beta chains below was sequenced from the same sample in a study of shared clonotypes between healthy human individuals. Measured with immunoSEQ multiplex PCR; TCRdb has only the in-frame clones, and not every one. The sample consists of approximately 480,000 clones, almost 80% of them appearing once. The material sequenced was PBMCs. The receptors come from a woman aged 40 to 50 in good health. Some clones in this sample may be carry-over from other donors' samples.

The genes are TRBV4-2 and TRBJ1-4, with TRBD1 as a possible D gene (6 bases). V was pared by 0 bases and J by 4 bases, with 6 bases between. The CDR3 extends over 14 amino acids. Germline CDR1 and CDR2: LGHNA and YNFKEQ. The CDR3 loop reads CASSQDRGNEKLFF. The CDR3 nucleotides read TGTGCCAGCAGCCAAGACAGGGGTAATGAAAAACTGTTTTTT.

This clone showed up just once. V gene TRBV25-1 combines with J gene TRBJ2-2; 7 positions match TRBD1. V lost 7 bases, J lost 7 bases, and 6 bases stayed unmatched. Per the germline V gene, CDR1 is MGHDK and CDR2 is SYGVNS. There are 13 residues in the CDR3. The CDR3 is CASNKRTGGELFF. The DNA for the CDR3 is TGTGCCAGCAACAAAAGGACAGGCGGGGAGCTGTTTTTT.

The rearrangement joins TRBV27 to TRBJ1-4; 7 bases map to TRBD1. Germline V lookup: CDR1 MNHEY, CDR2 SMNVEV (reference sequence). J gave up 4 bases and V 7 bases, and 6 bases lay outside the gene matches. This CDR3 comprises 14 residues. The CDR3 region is CASKQGSGNEKLFF. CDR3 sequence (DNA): TGTGCCAGCAAACAGGGGAGCGGTAATGAAAAACTGTTTTTT.

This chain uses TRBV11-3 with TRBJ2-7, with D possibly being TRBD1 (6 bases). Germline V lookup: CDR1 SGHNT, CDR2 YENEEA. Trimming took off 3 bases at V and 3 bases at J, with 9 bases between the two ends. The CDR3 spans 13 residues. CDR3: CASSLGQNYEQYF. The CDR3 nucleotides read TGTGCCAGCAGCTTGGGACAAAACTACGAGCAGTACTTC.

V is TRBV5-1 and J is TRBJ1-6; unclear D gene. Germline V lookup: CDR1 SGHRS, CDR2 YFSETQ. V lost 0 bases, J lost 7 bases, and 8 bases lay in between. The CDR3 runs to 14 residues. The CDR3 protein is CASSLGERNSPLHF. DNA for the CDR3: TGCGCCAGCAGCTTGGGGGAAAGGAATTCACCCCTCCACTTT.

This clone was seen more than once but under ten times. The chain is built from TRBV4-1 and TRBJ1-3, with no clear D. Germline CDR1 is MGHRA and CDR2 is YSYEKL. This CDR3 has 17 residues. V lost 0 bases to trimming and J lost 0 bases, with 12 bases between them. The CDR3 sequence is CASSQDPHMNSGNTIYF. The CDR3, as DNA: TGCGCCAGCAGCCAAGACCCCCACATGAACTCTGGAAACACCATATATTTT.

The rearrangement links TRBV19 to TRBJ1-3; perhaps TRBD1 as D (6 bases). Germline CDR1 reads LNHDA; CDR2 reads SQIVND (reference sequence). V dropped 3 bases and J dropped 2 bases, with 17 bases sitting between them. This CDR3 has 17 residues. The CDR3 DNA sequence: TGTGCCAGTAGTATGACCGCAGGGGCTACAGCTGGAAACACCATATATTTT. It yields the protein CASSMTAGATAGNTIYF.

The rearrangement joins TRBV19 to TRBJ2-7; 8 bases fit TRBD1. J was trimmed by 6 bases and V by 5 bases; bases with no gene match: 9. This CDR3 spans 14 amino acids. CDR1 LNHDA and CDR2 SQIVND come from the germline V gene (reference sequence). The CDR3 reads CASSSGTGAVEQYF. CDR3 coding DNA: TGTGCCAGTAGTTCCGGGACAGGAGCGGTCGAGCAGTACTTC.

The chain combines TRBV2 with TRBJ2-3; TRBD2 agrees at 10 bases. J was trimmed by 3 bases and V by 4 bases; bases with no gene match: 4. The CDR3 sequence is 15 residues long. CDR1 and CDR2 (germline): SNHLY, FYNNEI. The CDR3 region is CASSGVAGGTDTQYF. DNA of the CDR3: TGTGCCAGCAGTGGGGTAGCGGGAGGTACAGATACGCAGTATTTT.

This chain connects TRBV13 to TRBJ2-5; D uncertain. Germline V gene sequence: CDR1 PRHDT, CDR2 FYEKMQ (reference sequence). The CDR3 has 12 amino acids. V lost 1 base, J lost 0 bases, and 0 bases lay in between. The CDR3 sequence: CASSLDQETQYF. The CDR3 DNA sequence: TGTGCCAGCAGCTTAGACCAAGAGACCCAGTACTTC.

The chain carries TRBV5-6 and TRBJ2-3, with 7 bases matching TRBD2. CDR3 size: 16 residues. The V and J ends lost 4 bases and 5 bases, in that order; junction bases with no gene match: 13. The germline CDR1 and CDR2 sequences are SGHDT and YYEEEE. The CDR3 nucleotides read TGTGCCAGCAGCCTCCCTGGGGAGCGGGGATTAGATACGCAGTATTTT. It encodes CASSLPGERGLDTQYF.

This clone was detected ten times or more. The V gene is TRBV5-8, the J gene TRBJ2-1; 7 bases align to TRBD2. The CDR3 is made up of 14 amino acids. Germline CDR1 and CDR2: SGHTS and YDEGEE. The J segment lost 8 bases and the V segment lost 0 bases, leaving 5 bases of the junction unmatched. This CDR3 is CASSLGGREDEQFF. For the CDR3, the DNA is TGTGCCAGCAGCTTGGGGGGTCGGGAGGATGAGCAGTTCTTC.

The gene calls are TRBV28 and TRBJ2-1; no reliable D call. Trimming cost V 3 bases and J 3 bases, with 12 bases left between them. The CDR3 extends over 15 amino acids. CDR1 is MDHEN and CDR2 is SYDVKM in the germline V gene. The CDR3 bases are TGTGCCAGCAGTTTTCCCGGAGAACTCTACAATGAGCAGTTCTTC. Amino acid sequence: CASSFPGELYNEQFF.

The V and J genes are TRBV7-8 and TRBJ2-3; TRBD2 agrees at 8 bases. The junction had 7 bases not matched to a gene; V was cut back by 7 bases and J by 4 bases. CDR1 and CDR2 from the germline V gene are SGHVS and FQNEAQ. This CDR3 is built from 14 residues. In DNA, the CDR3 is TGTGCCAGCACCAGGACTAGCTGGGCAGATACGCAGTATTTT. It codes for CASTRTSWADTQYF.

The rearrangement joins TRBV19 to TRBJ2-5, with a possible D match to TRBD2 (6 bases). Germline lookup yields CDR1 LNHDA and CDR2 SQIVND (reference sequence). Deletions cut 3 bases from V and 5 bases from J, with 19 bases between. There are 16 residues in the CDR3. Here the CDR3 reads CASSIFSLRDGETQYF. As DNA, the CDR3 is TGTGCCAGTAGTATTTTCTCCTTGCGGGACGGGGAGACCCAGTACTTC.

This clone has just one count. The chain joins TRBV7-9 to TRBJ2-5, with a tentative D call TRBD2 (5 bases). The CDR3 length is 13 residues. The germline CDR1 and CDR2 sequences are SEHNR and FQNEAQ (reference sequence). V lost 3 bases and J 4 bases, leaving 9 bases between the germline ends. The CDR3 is CASSFGSGETQYF. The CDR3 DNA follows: TGTGCCAGCAGCTTTGGCAGCGGAGAGACCCAGTACTTC. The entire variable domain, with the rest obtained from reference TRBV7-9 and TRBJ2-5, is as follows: DTGVSQNPRHKITKRGQNVTFRCDPISEHNRLYWYRQTLGQGPEFLTYFQNEAQLEKSRLLSDRFSAERPKGSFSTLEIQRTEQGDSAMYLCASSFGSGETQYFGPGTRLLVL.

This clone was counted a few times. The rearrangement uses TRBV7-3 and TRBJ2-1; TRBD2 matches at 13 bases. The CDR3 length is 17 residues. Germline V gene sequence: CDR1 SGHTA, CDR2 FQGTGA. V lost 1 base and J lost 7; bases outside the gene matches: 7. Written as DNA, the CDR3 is TGTGCCAGCAGCTTAAGGGCCGGGACTAGCGGGACGAATGAGCAGTTCTTC. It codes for CASSLRAGTSGTNEQFF.

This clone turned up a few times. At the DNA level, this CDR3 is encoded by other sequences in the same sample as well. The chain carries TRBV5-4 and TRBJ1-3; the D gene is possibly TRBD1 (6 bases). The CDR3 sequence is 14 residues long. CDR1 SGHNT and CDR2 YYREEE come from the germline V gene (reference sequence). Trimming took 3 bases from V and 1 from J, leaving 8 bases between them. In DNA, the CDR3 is TGTGCCAGCAGCTCGAGGGGGTCTGGAAACACCATATATTTT. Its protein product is CASSSRGSGNTIYF.

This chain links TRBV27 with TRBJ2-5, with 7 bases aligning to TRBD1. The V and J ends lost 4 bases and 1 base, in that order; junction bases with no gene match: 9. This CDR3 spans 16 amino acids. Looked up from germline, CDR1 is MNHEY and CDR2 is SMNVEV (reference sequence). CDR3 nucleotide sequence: TGTGCCAGCAGTTCCCCGGTGAGGGGGCGCCAAGAGACCCAGTACTTC. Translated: CASSSPVRGRQETQYF.

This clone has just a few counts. This CDR3 reads CAWSPGTGANVLTF. The CDR3, as DNA: TGTGCCTGGAGTCCCGGGACCGGGGCCAACGTCCTGACTTTC. The chain is built from TRBV30 and TRBJ2-6; D tentatively reads TRBD1 or TRBD2 (5 bases each). Germline assignment: CDR1 GTSNPN and CDR2 SVGIG (reference sequence). V shed 2 bases and J shed 4 bases, with 9 bases lying between them. The CDR3 is 14 amino acids.

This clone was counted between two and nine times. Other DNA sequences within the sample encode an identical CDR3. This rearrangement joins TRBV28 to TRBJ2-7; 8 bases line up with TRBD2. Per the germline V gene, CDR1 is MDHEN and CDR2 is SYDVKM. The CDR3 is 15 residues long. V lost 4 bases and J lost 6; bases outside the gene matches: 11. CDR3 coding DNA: TGTGCCAGCAGTTCCCCGGGGGGGAGGCTGTTCGAGCAGTACTTC. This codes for CASSSPGGRLFEQYF.